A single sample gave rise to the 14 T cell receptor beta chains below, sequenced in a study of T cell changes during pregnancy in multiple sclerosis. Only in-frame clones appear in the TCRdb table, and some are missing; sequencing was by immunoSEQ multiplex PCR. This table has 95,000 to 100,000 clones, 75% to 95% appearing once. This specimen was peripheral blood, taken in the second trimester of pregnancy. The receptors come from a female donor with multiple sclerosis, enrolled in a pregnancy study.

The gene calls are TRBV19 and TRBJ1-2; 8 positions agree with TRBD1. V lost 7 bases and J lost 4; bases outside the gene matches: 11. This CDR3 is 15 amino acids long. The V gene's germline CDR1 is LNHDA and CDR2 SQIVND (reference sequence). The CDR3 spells CASTPDRGGGYGYTF. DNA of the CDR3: TGTGCCAGTACCCCCGACAGGGGAGGTGGCTATGGCTACACCTTC.

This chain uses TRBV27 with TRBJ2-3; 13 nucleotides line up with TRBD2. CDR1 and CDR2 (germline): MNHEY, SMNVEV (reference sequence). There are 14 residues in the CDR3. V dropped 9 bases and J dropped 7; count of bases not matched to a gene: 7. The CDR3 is CASRTSGSTNTQYF. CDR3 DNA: TGTGCCAGTAGGACTAGCGGGAGTACTAATACGCAGTATTTT.

The CDR3 is CASSQDGQGEFDEQFF. For the CDR3, the DNA is TGTGCCAGCAGCCAAGATGGACAGGGAGAGTTCGATGAGCAGTTCTTC. The genes are TRBV4-2 and TRBJ2-1, with 8 bases aligning to TRBD1. Germline trimming cut 0 bases from V and 8 bases from J; bases unmatched to any gene: 9. From germline, CDR1 is LGHNA and CDR2 YNFKEQ. The CDR3 loop spans 16 amino acids.

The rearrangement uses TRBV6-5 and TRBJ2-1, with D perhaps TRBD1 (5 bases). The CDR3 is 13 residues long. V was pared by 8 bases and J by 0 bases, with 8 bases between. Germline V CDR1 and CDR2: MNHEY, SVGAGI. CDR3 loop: CASGHGSYNEQFF. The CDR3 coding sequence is TGTGCCAGCGGACACGGCTCCTACAATGAGCAGTTCTTC.

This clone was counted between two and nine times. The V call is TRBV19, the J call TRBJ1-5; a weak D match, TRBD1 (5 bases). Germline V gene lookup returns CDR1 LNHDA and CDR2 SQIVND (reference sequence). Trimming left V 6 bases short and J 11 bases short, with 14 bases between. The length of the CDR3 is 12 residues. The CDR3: CASRDGGRTQHF. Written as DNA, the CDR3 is TGTGCCAGTAGGGACGGGGGTAGGACCCAGCATTTT.

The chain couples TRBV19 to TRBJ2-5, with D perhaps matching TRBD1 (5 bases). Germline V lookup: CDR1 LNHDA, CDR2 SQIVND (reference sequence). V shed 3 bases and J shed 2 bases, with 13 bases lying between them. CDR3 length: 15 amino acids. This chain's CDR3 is CASSIVGVGQETQYF. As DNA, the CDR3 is TGTGCCAGTAGTATTGTAGGGGTTGGACAAGAGACCCAGTACTTC.

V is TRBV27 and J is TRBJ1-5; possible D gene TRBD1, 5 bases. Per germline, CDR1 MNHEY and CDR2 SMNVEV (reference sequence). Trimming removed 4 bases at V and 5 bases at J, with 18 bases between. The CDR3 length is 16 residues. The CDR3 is CASSWGLPEPHQPQHF. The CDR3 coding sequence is TGTGCCAGCAGTTGGGGACTCCCCGAGCCCCATCAGCCCCAGCATTTT.

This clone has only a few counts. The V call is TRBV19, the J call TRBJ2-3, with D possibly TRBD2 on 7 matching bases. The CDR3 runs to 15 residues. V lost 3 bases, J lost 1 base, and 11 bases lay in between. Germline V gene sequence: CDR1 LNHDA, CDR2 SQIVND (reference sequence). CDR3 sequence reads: CASSMGAGGTDTQYF. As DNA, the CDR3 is TGTGCCAGTAGTATGGGGGCGGGAGGCACAGATACGCAGTATTTT.

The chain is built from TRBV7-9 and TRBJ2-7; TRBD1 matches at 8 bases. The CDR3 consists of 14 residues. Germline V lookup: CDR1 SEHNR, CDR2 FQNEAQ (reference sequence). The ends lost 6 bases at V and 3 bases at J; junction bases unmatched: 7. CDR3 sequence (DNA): TGTGCCAGCAGACAGGGGGGCCAGATCTACGAGCAGTACTTC. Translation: CASRQGGQIYEQYF.

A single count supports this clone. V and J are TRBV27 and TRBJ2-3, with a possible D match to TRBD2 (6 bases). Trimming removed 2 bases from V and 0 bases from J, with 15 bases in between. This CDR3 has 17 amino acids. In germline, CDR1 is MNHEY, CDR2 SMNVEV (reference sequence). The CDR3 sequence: CASSLESSGDSTDTQYF. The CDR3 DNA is TGTGCCAGCAGTTTAGAAAGTAGCGGAGATAGCACAGATACGCAGTATTTT.

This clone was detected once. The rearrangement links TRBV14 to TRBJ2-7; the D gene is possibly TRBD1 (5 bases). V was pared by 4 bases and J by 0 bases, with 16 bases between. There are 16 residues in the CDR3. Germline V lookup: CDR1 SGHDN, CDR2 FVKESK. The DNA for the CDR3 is TGTGCCAGCAGCCCAGCAAATACAGGCTACTCCTACGAGCAGTACTTC. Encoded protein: CASSPANTGYSYEQYF.

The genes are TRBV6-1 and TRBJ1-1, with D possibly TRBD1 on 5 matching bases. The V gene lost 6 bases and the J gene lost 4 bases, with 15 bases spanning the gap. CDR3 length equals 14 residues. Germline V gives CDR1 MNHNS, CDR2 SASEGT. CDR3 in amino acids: CASRPGGTFTEAFF. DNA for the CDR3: TGTGCCAGCAGGCCTGGAGGGACGTTCACTGAAGCTTTCTTT.

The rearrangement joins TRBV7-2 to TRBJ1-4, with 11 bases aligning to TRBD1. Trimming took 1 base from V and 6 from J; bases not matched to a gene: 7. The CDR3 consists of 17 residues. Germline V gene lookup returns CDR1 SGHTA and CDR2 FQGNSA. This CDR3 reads CASSLGAGTGGYEKLFF. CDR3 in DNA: TGTGCCAGCAGCTTAGGGGCCGGGACAGGGGGTTATGAAAAACTGTTTTTT.

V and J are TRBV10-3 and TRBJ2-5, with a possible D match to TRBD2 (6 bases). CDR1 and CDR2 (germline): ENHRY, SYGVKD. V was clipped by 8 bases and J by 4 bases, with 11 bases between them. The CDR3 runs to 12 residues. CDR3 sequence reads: CAIHDGGETQYF. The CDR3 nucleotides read TGTGCCATCCACGACGGGGGAGAGACCCAGTACTTC.